These 24 T cell receptor beta chains were sequenced from one sample in a study of cytomegalovirus exposure and HLA in healthy donors. Primers included in the PCR were 60 Vbeta and 13 Jbeta primers. Clones were read by immunoSEQ multiplex PCR, and TCRdb kept only the in-frame ones, dropping some. This repertoire includes over 120,000 clones. Sequencing was done on a sample of PBMCs. The receptors here all came from a male donor in good health and CMV-seronegative.

This chain joins TRBV5-6 and TRBJ1-5; D not certain. V lost 3 bases to trimming and J lost 4 bases, with 11 bases between them. Germline V gene sequence: CDR1 SGHDT, CDR2 YYEEEE. The CDR3 has 14 residues. The CDR3 coding sequence is TGTGCCAGCAGCTCGAGGGCTGAGAATCAGCCCCAGCATTTT. Translation gives CASSSRAENQPQHF.

This chain links TRBV6-5 with TRBJ2-1; 8 nucleotides line up with TRBD2. The CDR3 extends over 14 amino acids. The ends lost 5 bases at V and 4 bases at J; junction bases unmatched: 4. Germline V gene data show CDR1 as MNHEY and CDR2 as SVGAGI. The DNA for the CDR3 is TGTGCCAGCAGTCCAAGCGGGGGATACAATGAGCAGTTCTTC. Translation: CASSPSGGYNEQFF.

CDR3 sequence (DNA): TGCGCCAGCAGCCTAACTAGGACCACCAGCACCGGGGAGCTGTTTTTT. Translation gives CASSLTRTTSTGELFF. The chain employs TRBV5-1 and TRBJ2-2; D perhaps matches TRBD2 (5 bases). V was trimmed by 4 bases and J by 4 bases, leaving 17 bases between them. Germline V gives CDR1 SGHRS, CDR2 YFSETQ. The CDR3 spans 16 residues.

The chain carries TRBV25-1 and TRBJ1-1; D uncertain. CDR1 is MGHDK, CDR2 SYGVNS, per germline. Trimming shortened V by 4 bases and J by 0 bases, and 6 bases separated the two germline ends. The CDR3 runs 13 residues. CDR3 in amino acids: CASSAGMNTEAFF. CDR3 sequence (DNA): TGTGCCAGCAGTGCGGGGATGAACACTGAAGCTTTCTTT.

V and J are TRBV7-8 and TRBJ2-1; 9 bases map to TRBD2. Per the germline V gene, CDR1 is SGHVS and CDR2 is FQNEAQ. Unmatched junction bases numbered 8, after V lost 0 bases and J lost 8 bases. This CDR3 comprises 16 residues. CDR3 sequence (DNA): TGTGCCAGCAGCTTAGCGCTGGCGGGGGGGCCGTATGAGCAGTTCTTC. It encodes CASSLALAGGPYEQFF.

The chain recombines TRBV5-6 with TRBJ2-5; 10 nucleotides match TRBD1. The germline gives CDR1 SGHDT, CDR2 YYEEEE. V lost 0 bases, J lost 3 bases, and 2 bases stayed unmatched. CDR3 size: 15 residues. CDR3: CASSLAGTGEETQYF. CDR3 DNA sequence: TGTGCCAGCAGCTTGGCCGGGACAGGGGAAGAGACCCAGTACTTC.

This rearrangement joins TRBV6-1 to TRBJ1-4; possible D gene TRBD1, 6 bases. Germline values: CDR1 MNHNS, CDR2 SASEGT. This CDR3 has 12 amino acids. With 9 bases removed from V and 4 bases from J, the gap between germline ends came to 9 bases. Written as DNA, the CDR3 is TGTGCCAGTCAGGGGAGTAATGAAAAACTGTTTTTT. As protein: CASQGSNEKLFF.

This rearrangement joins TRBV5-4 to TRBJ2-5, with D hard to call. The germline V gene encodes CDR1 SGHNT and CDR2 YYREEE (reference sequence). V gave up 4 bases and J gave up 5 bases, with 9 bases separating them. CDR3 length: 12 amino acids. CDR3 region: CASSPNLETQYF. The CDR3 DNA is TGTGCCAGCAGCCCAAATTTGGAGACCCAGTACTTC.

The gene calls are TRBV14 and TRBJ2-7; D is possibly TRBD1 (6 bases). CDR3 size: 11 residues. V was cut by 4 bases and J by 6 bases, with 7 bases left in between. Germline V gene lookup returns CDR1 SGHDN and CDR2 FVKESK. The DNA of the CDR3 is TGTGCCAGCAGCCTAGGGGGCGAGCAGTACTTC. As protein: CASSLGGEQYF.

The V gene is TRBV9, the J gene TRBJ1-2, with 7 bases matching TRBD1. The junction had 6 bases not matched to a gene; V was cut back by 4 bases and J by 0 bases. The CDR3 runs to 15 residues. CDR1 and CDR2 (germline): SGDLS, YYNGEE. As DNA, the CDR3 is TGTGCCAGCAGCCTGACAGGGCAGACTAACTATGGCTACACCTTC. Its translation is CASSLTGQTNYGYTF.

The rearrangement links TRBV11-2 to TRBJ2-7; 7 positions agree with TRBD1. Germline V lookup: CDR1 SGHAT, CDR2 FQNNGV. The CDR3 length is 13 residues. Germline trimming cut 4 bases from V and 0 bases from J; bases unmatched to any gene: 0. In DNA form, the CDR3 reads TGTGCCAGCAGCTGGACAGGCTCCTACGAGCAGTACTTC. It codes for CASSWTGSYEQYF.

The rearrangement links TRBV29-1 to TRBJ2-6; 9 bases align to TRBD2. V was clipped by 3 bases and J by 1 base; unmatched bases: 1. CDR1 SQVTM and CDR2 ANQGSEA come from the germline V gene. This CDR3 comprises 15 residues. The CDR3 loop reads CSVDLAGSGANVLTF. CDR3 bases: TGCAGCGTTGACCTAGCGGGGTCTGGGGCCAACGTCCTGACTTTC.

J is TRBJ1-1 and V is TRBV18; D ambiguous. From germline, CDR1 is KGHSH and CDR2 LQKENI. The ends were cut back, 3 bases at V and 3 bases at J, with 14 bases in the middle. The CDR3 contains 15 residues. The CDR3 sequence: CASSPGRKRDTEAFF. CDR3 nucleotide sequence: TGTGCCAGCTCACCCGGACGCAAGAGGGACACTGAAGCTTTCTTT.

This chain uses TRBV2 with TRBJ1-2; a weak D match, TRBD1 (6 bases). Germline V lookup: CDR1 SNHLY, CDR2 FYNNEI. The CDR3 covers 14 residues. V was pared by 2 bases and J by 6 bases, with 13 bases between. The CDR3 coding sequence is TGTGCCAGCAGTGAACCGGACAGTTGGGATGGCTACACCTTC. Translated: CASSEPDSWDGYTF.

The rearrangement uses TRBV5-1 and TRBJ2-1; D may be TRBD1 (6 bases). The CDR3 contains 14 residues. The V gene lost 2 bases and the J gene lost 5 bases, with 11 bases spanning the gap. Germline CDR1 SGHRS, CDR2 YFSETQ. CDR3: CASSFGPGDNEQFF. The CDR3, as DNA: TGCGCCAGCAGCTTTGGGCCAGGGGACAATGAGCAGTTCTTC. The variable domain in full, completed from reference TRBV5-1 and TRBJ2-1, reads KAGVTQTPRYLIKTRGQQVTLSCSPISGHRSVSWYQQTPGQGLQFLFEYFSETQRNKGNFPGRFSGRQFSNSRSEMNVSTLELGDSALYLCASSFGPGDNEQFFGPGTRLTVL.

The chain uses TRBV5-1 and TRBJ2-5, with TRBD1 matching over 7 bases. V gave up 6 bases and J gave up 0 bases; unmatched junction bases: 8. The CDR3 consists of 15 residues. Germline V gene sequence: CDR1 SGHRS, CDR2 YFSETQ. CDR3 sequence (DNA): TGCGCCAGCAAGGCCGGGACAGTAGACCAAGAGACCCAGTACTTC. Its protein is CASKAGTVDQETQYF.

The V gene is TRBV29-1, the J gene TRBJ2-7; TRBD1 agrees at 8 bases. Germline V gene data show CDR1 as SQVTM and CDR2 as ANQGSEA. Unmatched junction bases numbered 8, after V lost 8 bases and J lost 11 bases. The CDR3 totals 10 residues. The CDR3 DNA reads as TGCAGCCCGGGACAGGTGACGAAGTACTTC. Its translation is CSPGQVTKYF.

J is TRBJ1-5 and V is TRBV10-3; D gene uncertain. Germline loops: CDR1 ENHRY, CDR2 SYGVKD. V dropped 2 bases and J dropped 4 bases, with 12 bases sitting between them. This CDR3 comprises 15 residues. CDR3 coding DNA: TGTGCCATCAGTGAGGCCGGGAATAGTAATCAGCCCCAGCATTTT. Its translation: CAISEAGNSNQPQHF.

This chain uses TRBV9 with TRBJ2-2; no clear D gene. Germline CDR1 SGDLS, CDR2 YYNGEE. The length of the CDR3 is 13 residues. The V end lost 2 bases, the J end lost 6 bases, and 8 bases lay between the germline ends. This CDR3 reads CASSVLNSGELFF. The DNA of the CDR3 is TGTGCCAGCAGCGTCCTTAACTCCGGGGAGCTGTTTTTT. The full variable domain, completed using reference TRBV9 and TRBJ2-2, is DSGVTQTPKHLITATGQRVTLRCSPRSGDLSVYWYQQSLDQGLQFLIQYYNGEERAKGNILERFSAQQFPDLHSELNLSSLELGDSALYFCASSVLNSGELFFGEGSRLTVL.

The genes are TRBV30 and TRBJ2-5; 7 bases map to TRBD2. Per germline, CDR1 GTSNPN and CDR2 SVGIG (reference sequence). The CDR3 is made up of 13 amino acids. V dropped 6 bases and J dropped 4; count of bases not matched to a gene: 8. The CDR3 DNA reads TGTGCCTGCGTCCGGGAGGCTGGAGAGACCCAGTACTTC. Its protein is CACVREAGETQYF.

This chain joins TRBV28 and TRBJ1-5, with a possible D match to TRBD1 (6 bases). Germline assignment: CDR1 MDHEN and CDR2 SYDVKM. V was shortened by 7 bases and J by 5 bases, with 27 bases between the two germline ends. The CDR3 consists of 18 residues. The CDR3, as DNA: TGTGCCAGCACCGTCAGTTTAATAACAGGGAGGGAAGATCAGCCCCAGCATTTT. Amino acids: CASTVSLITGREDQPQHF.

The chain is built from TRBV10-1 and TRBJ2-4, with D uncertain. This CDR3 spans 13 amino acids. CDR1 WNHNN and CDR2 SYGVQD come from the germline V gene (reference sequence). Trimming took 0 bases from V and 9 from J, leaving 9 bases between them. CDR3 loop: CASSESSGSIQYF. In DNA, the CDR3 is TGCGCCAGCAGTGAGTCGTCGGGTAGCATTCAGTACTTC.

The V gene is TRBV7-6, the J gene TRBJ1-5; D remains unclear. V was trimmed by 5 bases and J by 0 bases, leaving 11 bases between them. The CDR3 extends over 15 amino acids. Per the germline V gene, CDR1 is SGHVS and CDR2 is FNYEAQ. The CDR3 region has the DNA TGTGCCAGCAGCCTCGGGTCTAATAGCAATCAGCCCCAGCATTTT. Its protein product is CASSLGSNSNQPQHF.

V usage is TRBV19 and J usage is TRBJ2-2; 10 nucleotides agree with TRBD2. J lost 4 bases, V lost 3 bases, and 5 bases had no gene match. The CDR3 length is 16 residues. The germline CDR1 and CDR2 sequences are LNHDA and SQIVND (reference sequence). The CDR3, as DNA: TGTGCCAGTAGTATTATAGCGGGAGGTGTCACCGGGGAGCTGTTTTTT. This translates into CASSIIAGGVTGELFF.